Following are 9 T cell receptor beta chains from one sample sequenced in a study of blood T cells in healthy people across ages (dated by TCRdb to the mid-2010s). The library was prepared using 5' RACE. These reads were obtained on an Illumina HiSeq 2500. The second PCR ran for roughly 6 to 11 cycles and used a J-beta primer mix along with a sample-barcoded 5' primer. The raw public data were reprocessed by TCRdb itself: fastp quality trimming at Q25, MiXCR clonotype calling, in-frame beta chains only. Each entry is one CDR3 protein sequence, shown with its most common DNA and genes. The sample table lists 550,000 to 750,000 distinct CDR3 sequences, around 21% of them with a count of one. The ten largest make up 3.5% to 4% of the sample. Sequencing was done on a sample of blood. All receptors derive from a man in his 70s in good health.

In its sample, this clonotype was seen many times. This sequence joins TRBV29-1 and TRBJ2-7; 10 bases align to TRBD2. Germline CDR1 reads SQVTM; CDR2 reads ANQGSEA. Germline trimming cut 6 bases from V and 7 bases from J; bases unmatched to any gene: 21. This CDR3 has 17 residues. CDR3 loop: CSVWTSGAPTRDREQYF. The CDR3 DNA reads as TGCAGCGTCTGGACTAGCGGAGCTCCTACGCGAGACCGGGAGCAGTACTTC.

The gene calls are TRBV5-1 and TRBJ2-5; 9 positions agree with TRBD2. V shed 4 bases and J 5 bases; nucleotides not matched to a gene: 12. Germline V gives CDR1 SGHRS, CDR2 YFSETQ. The CDR3 length is 16 residues. CDR3 coding DNA: TGCGCCAGCAGCAGGGGACTAGCTGAGAATTGGGAGACCCAGTACTTC. Translated, it gives CASSRGLAENWETQYF. The full variable domain, rest sourced from reference TRBV5-1 and TRBJ2-5, is KAGVTQTPRYLIKTRGQQVTLSCSPISGHRSVSWYQQTPGQGLQFLFEYFSETQRNKGNFPGRFSGRQFSNSRSEMNVSTLELGDSALYLCASSRGLAENWETQYFGPGTRLLVL.

This clonotype was found a few times. The rearrangement links TRBV12-3 or TRBV12-4 to TRBJ2-5; possible D gene TRBD2, 6 bases. The DNA end favors TRBJ2-7, so the J call may be wrong. The CDR3 loop spans 14 amino acids. The CDR3 DNA sequence: TGTGCCAGCAGCATGGGGGGAGAGAACTACGAGCAGTACTTC. As protein: CASSMGGENYEQYF.

A few counts support this clonotype. V usage is TRBV6-5 and J usage is TRBJ2-5, with D possibly matching TRBD2 (5 bases). TRBJ2-7 matches the DNA end more closely, so the J call is doubtful. Germline CDR1 and CDR2: MNHEY and SVGAGI. This CDR3 contains 10 residues. The CDR3 DNA reads TGTGCCAGAGGACTCTACGAGCAGTACTTC. Protein product: CARGLYEQYF.

V is TRBV4-1 and J is TRBJ1-3; 10 positions match TRBD1. Germline assignment: CDR1 MGHRA and CDR2 YSYEKL. V lost 1 base to trimming and J lost 1 base; unmatched junction nucleotides: 7. The CDR3 runs 18 residues. The CDR3 is CASSQVPDRGISGNTIYF. The CDR3 bases are TGCGCCAGCAGCCAAGTCCCGGACAGGGGGATTTCTGGAAACACCATATATTTT.

Only a few counts were recorded for this clonotype. The rearrangement uses TRBV5-1 and TRBJ2-5; 8 nucleotides align to TRBD1. Germline CDR1 SGHRS, CDR2 YFSETQ. This CDR3 region has 13 residues. The junction had 4 bases not matched to a gene; V was cut back by 5 bases and J by 4 bases. The CDR3 sequence: CASRPGGLETQYF. The DNA of the CDR3 is TGCGCCAGCAGGCCAGGGGGCCTAGAGACCCAGTACTTC.

The table lists this clonotype with a count of one. The chain joins TRBV27 to TRBJ2-7; no clear D gene. The CDR3 has 14 residues. Trimming removed 4 bases from V and 0 bases from J, with 10 bases in between. Germline CDR1 is MNHEY and CDR2 is SMNVEV (reference sequence). The CDR3 bases are TGTGCCAGCAGTTCGCACCAATTCTCCTACGAGCAGTACTTC. The encoded protein is CASSSHQFSYEQYF.

This clonotype was counted a few times. The gene calls are TRBV3-1 and TRBJ2-1, with 8 nucleotides matching TRBD1. V was clipped by 1 base and J by 6 bases; unmatched bases: 5. Germline-derived CDR1 and CDR2 are LGHDT and YNNKEL (reference sequence). The CDR3 extends over 15 amino acids. CDR3 sequence: CASSQGPGGRNEQFF. Here the CDR3 DNA reads TGTGCCAGCAGCCAAGGTCCAGGGGGCCGCAATGAGCAGTTCTTC.

A single count supports this clonotype. The V and J genes are TRBV25-1 and TRBJ2-4, with a tentative D call TRBD1 (6 bases). The germline gives CDR1 MGHDK, CDR2 SYGVNS. The ends were cut back, 3 bases at V and 5 bases at J, with 11 bases in the middle. CDR3 length: 14 amino acids. The CDR3 DNA sequence: TGTGCCAGCAGTGAGGACAGTGCGCAAAACATTCAGTACTTC. It is translated as CASSEDSAQNIQYF.